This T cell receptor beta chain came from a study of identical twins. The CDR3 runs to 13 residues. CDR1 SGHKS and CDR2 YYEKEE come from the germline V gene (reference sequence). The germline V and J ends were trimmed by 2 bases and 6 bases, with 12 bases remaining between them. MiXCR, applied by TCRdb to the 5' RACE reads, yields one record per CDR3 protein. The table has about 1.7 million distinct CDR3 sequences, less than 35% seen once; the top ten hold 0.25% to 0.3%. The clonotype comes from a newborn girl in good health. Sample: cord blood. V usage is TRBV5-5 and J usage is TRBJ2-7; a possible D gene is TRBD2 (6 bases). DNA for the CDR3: TGTGCCAGCAGCTTTGGACGGGAGTTCGAGCAGTACTTC. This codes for CASSFGREFEQYF.